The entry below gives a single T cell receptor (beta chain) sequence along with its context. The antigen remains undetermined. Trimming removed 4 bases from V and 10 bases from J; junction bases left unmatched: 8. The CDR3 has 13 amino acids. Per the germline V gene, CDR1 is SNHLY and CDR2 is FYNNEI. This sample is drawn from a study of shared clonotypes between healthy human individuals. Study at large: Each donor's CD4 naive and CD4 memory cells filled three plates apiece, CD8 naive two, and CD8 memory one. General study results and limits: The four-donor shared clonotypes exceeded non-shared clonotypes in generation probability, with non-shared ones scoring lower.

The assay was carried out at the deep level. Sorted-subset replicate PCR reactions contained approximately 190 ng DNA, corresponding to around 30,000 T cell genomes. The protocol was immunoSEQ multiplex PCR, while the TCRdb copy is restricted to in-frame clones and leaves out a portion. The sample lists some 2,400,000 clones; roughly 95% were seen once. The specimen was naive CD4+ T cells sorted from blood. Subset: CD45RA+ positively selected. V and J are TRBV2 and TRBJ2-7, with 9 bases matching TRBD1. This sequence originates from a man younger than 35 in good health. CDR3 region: CASSGETGQGQYF. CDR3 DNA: TGTGCCAGCAGTGGCGAAACGGGACAGGGCCAGTACTTC.